Listed below are T cell receptor beta chains from one sample, sequenced in a study of human T cells and chemical hapten exposure. MiXCR, applied by TCRdb to the RACE reads, yields one record per CDR3 protein. The table records over 30,000 distinct CDR3 sequences, approximately 7.6% of them present only once. This specimen was whole blood, taken in connection with sensitization to the hapten diphenylcyclopropenone (DPC). The receptors were sampled from a woman in her forties or fifties with alopecia areata. Some clones in this sample may be carry-over from other donors' samples. CDR3s include the opening cysteine and the closing phenylalanine or tryptophan. D genes are given only for firm matches. Rows give clone size only sometimes, using once, few, many, or a class for an expanded clone.

J: TRBJ2-2
V: TRBV7-7
size: many
D: TRBD2
CDR3: CASSFRREFTGELFF
DNA: TGTGCTAGCAGCTTTCGGCGGGAGTTCACCGGGGAGCTGTTTTTT

J: TRBJ2-7
V: TRBV21-1
size: -
D: -
CDR3: CASSSTAVMYEQYF
DNA: TGTGCCAGCAGCAGTACGGCGGTGATGTACGAGCAGTACTTC

J: TRBJ2-1
V: TRBV20-1
size: -
D: -
CDR3: CSAKPPRAQQDEQFF
DNA: TGCAGTGCTAAGCCCCCACGGGCCCAACAAGATGAGCAGTTCTTC

J: TRBJ2-5
V: TRBV4-3
size: few
D: -
CDR3: CASSQDGGTQYF
DNA: TGCGCCAGCAGCCAGGACGGGGGGACCCAGTACTTC

J: TRBJ2-7
V: TRBV29-1
size: -
D: TRBD1
CDR3: CSVEGTGVYEQYF
DNA: TGCAGCGTTGAGGGGACAGGGGTATACGAGCAGTACTTC

J: TRBJ2-7
V: TRBV28
size: -
D: -
CDR3: CASSPIRLLQYF
DNA: TGTGCCAGCAGTCCAATCAGACTCCTGCAGTACTTC

J: TRBJ2-7
V: TRBV29-1
size: many
D: -
CDR3: CSVELAGFTYEQYF
DNA: TGCAGCGTTGAACTCGCAGGGTTCACCTACGAGCAGTACTTC

J: TRBJ2-7
V: TRBV29-1
size: -
D: TRBD1
CDR3: CSASGGSYEQYF
DNA: TGCAGCGCTTCAGGGGGCAGCTACGAGCAGTACTTC

J: TRBJ2-7
V: TRBV28
size: -
D: TRBD1
CDR3: CASSFRGTGGNEQYF
DNA: TGTGCCAGCAGTTTCCGTGGGACAGGGGGCAACGAGCAGTACTTC

J: TRBJ1-5
V: TRBV2
size: -
D: -
CDR3: CASKGENQPQHF
DNA: TGTGCCAGCAAGGGGGAGAATCAGCCCCAGCATTTT

J: TRBJ2-2
V: TRBV12-3/TRBV12-4
size: many
D: TRBD2
CDR3: CASSLLRGGAAYTGELFF
DNA: TGTGCCAGCAGTCTCCTCCGGGGGGGGGCAGCTTACACCGGGGAGCTGTTTTTT

J: TRBJ2-1
V: TRBV24-1
size: many
D: -
CDR3: CATNSGDRSYNEQFF
DNA: TGTGCCACTAATTCGGGGGACCGCTCCTACAATGAGCAGTTCTTC

J: TRBJ1-5
V: TRBV6-1
size: medium-sized
D: -
CDR3: CASSESQPQHF
DNA: TGTGCCAGCAGTGAGAGTCAGCCCCAGCATTTT

J: TRBJ1-5
V: TRBV18
size: many
D: TRBD1
CDR3: CASSPYGQGGLQPQHF
DNA: TGTGCCAGCTCACCATACGGACAGGGTGGCCTCCAGCCCCAGCATTTT

J: TRBJ1-1
V: TRBV3-1
size: many
D: TRBD1
CDR3: CASSHRQGKNTEAFF
DNA: TGTGCCAGCAGCCACCGACAGGGGAAGAACACTGAAGCTTTCTTT

J: TRBJ2-5
V: TRBV7-2
size: many
D: -
CDR3: CASSFTGPETQYF
DNA: TGTGCCAGCAGCTTCACCGGGCCGGAGACCCAGTACTTC

J: TRBJ1-6
V: TRBV3-1
size: many
D: TRBD1
CDR3: CASSRFLGQAVPLHF
DNA: TGTGCCAGCAGCCGATTTCTTGGACAGGCGGTTCCCCTCCACTTT

J: TRBJ1-5
V: TRBV20-1
size: many
D: -
CDR3: CSARSMVNQPQHF
DNA: TGCAGTGCCAGATCGATGGTCAATCAGCCCCAGCATTTT

J: TRBJ2-5
V: TRBV29-1
size: few
D: -
CDR3: CSVDASTF
DNA: TGCAGCGTTGATGCTAGCACCTTC

J: TRBJ2-7
V: TRBV18
size: -
D: -
CDR3: CASSPGSQGTYEQYF
DNA: TGTGCCAGCTCACCAGGGTCCCAGGGTACCTACGAGCAGTACTTC

J: TRBJ2-7
V: TRBV3-1
size: many
D: TRBD2
CDR3: CASSRTSGRGEYEQYF
DNA: TGTGCCAGCAGCCGGACTAGCGGGAGAGGGGAATACGAGCAGTACTTC

J: TRBJ1-5
V: TRBV20-1
size: many
D: -
CDR3: CSARPGADNRAQHF
DNA: TGCAGTGCCCGCCCTGGGGCCGACAATAGGGCCCAGCATTTT

J: TRBJ2-1
V: TRBV19
size: many
D: TRBD2
CDR3: CASSKYAGTSGRVSYNEQFF
DNA: TGTGCCAGTAGTAAATACGCCGGGACTAGCGGGAGGGTCTCCTACAATGAGCAGTTCTTC

J: TRBJ2-7
V: TRBV3-1
size: few
D: TRBD1
CDR3: CASSQELGQGPYEQYF
DNA: TGTGCCAGCAGCCAAGAGCTCGGACAGGGACCCTACGAGCAGTACTTC

J: TRBJ1-2
V: TRBV19
size: many
D: TRBD1
CDR3: CASSISGGDYGYTF
DNA: TGTGCCAGTAGTATCTCAGGGGGCGACTATGGCTACACCTTC

J: TRBJ2-6
V: TRBV6-1
size: many
D: TRBD2
CDR3: CASRRGAEANVLTF
DNA: TGTGCCAGCAGGCGGGGGGCGGAGGCCAACGTCCTGACTTTC

J: TRBJ2-1
V: TRBV20-1
size: many
D: -
CDR3: CSASAGSLNEQFF
DNA: TGCAGTGCTAGTGCCGGGAGTCTCAATGAGCAGTTCTTC

J: TRBJ2-1
V: TRBV29-1
size: few
D: -
CDR3: CSVTPGMNEQFF
DNA: TGCAGCGTTACCCCAGGGATGAATGAGCAGTTCTTC

J: TRBJ2-2
V: TRBV5-4
size: many
D: -
CDR3: CASSFNAGARTGELFF
DNA: TGTGCCAGCAGCTTTAACGCGGGGGCGAGGACCGGGGAGCTGTTTTTT

J: TRBJ2-1
V: TRBV28
size: -
D: TRBD1
CDR3: CASSTLGTGSYNEQFF
DNA: TGTGCCAGCAGTACCCTTGGGACAGGGAGCTACAATGAGCAGTTCTTC

J: TRBJ2-2
V: TRBV4-3
size: many
D: -
CDR3: CASSQDQGPGELFF
DNA: TGCGCCAGCAGCCAAGATCAAGGGCCCGGGGAGCTGTTTTTT

J: TRBJ2-7
V: TRBV7-2
size: many
D: -
CDR3: CASSSVGGTYEQYF
DNA: TGTGCCAGCAGCTCGGTAGGGGGGACCTACGAGCAGTACTTC

J: TRBJ1-1
V: TRBV5-4
size: many
D: -
CDR3: CASSLPTGGSTEAFF
DNA: TGTGCCAGCAGCTTGCCGACAGGAGGGAGCACTGAAGCTTTCTTT

J: TRBJ2-5
V: TRBV12-3/TRBV12-4
size: -
D: -
CDR3: CGSSRLVGETQYF
DNA: TGTGGCAGCAGCAGACTAGTAGGAGAGACCCAGTACTTC

J: TRBJ2-1
V: TRBV7-2
size: many
D: TRBD2
CDR3: CASSLAAGGYNEQFF
DNA: TGTGCCAGCAGCTTAGCGGCGGGAGGATACAATGAGCAGTTCTTC

J: TRBJ2-1
V: TRBV11-2
size: many
D: -
CDR3: CASSLVGRQFF
DNA: TGTGCCAGCAGCTTAGTAGGACGGCAGTTCTTC

J: TRBJ2-7
V: TRBV9
size: -
D: -
CDR3: CASSATGLVHYEQYF
DNA: TGTGCCAGCAGCGCGACAGGCCTTGTCCACTACGAGCAGTACTTC

J: TRBJ2-5
V: TRBV29-1
size: -
D: -
CDR3: CSFVGKKETQYF
DNA: TGCAGCTTTGTTGGAAAAAAAGAGACCCAGTACTTC

J: TRBJ2-5
V: TRBV5-1
size: many
D: -
CDR3: CASSLATQETQYF
DNA: TGCGCCAGCAGCTTGGCGACCCAAGAGACCCAGTACTTC

J: TRBJ1-1
V: TRBV4-1
size: many
D: -
CDR3: CASSRGTFDAEAFF
DNA: TGCGCCAGCAGCCGTGGGACATTCGACGCTGAAGCTTTCTTT

J: TRBJ2-5
V: TRBV10-3
size: -
D: -
CDR3: CAIRSGLQETQYF
DNA: TGTGCCATCAGGTCTGGCCTCCAAGAGACCCAGTACTTC

J: TRBJ2-7
V: TRBV19
size: many
D: TRBD2
CDR3: CASSIDRAGTSGRTEQYF
DNA: TGTGCCAGTAGTATTGACAGGGCCGGGACTAGCGGGAGAACCGAGCAGTACTTC

J: TRBJ2-5
V: TRBV7-6
size: many
D: TRBD2
CDR3: CASSLGAGAETQYF
DNA: TGTGCCAGCAGCTTAGGAGCGGGAGCAGAGACCCAGTACTTC

J: TRBJ2-1
V: TRBV7-8
size: many
D: TRBD2
CDR3: CASSFGLAGSPGNEQFF
DNA: TGTGCCAGCAGCTTTGGACTAGCGGGAAGCCCCGGGAATGAGCAGTTCTTC

J: TRBJ2-3
V: TRBV21-1
size: -
D: -
CDR3: CASSTWDPGIDTQYF
DNA: TGTGCCAGCAGCACTTGGGACCCCGGAATAGATACGCAGTATTTT

J: TRBJ1-4
V: TRBV7-6
size: many
D: TRBD1
CDR3: CASSSSPGQGNEKLFF
DNA: TGTGCCAGCAGCTCTTCCCCGGGACAGGGGAATGAAAAACTGTTTTTT

J: TRBJ2-3
V: TRBV5-6
size: many
D: TRBD1
CDR3: CASSLDRGHTDTQYF
DNA: TGTGCCAGCAGCTTGGACAGGGGGCATACAGATACGCAGTATTTT

J: TRBJ2-3
V: TRBV7-8
size: -
D: -
CDR3: CASSLPRDTQYF
DNA: TGTGCCAGCAGCTTACCTCGAGATACGCAGTATTTT

J: TRBJ2-5
V: TRBV3-1
size: many
D: TRBD1
CDR3: CASSPPGQLETQYF
DNA: TGTGCCAGCAGCCCTCCGGGACAGTTAGAGACCCAGTACTTC

J: TRBJ2-7
V: TRBV7-8
size: many
D: -
CDR3: CASSHVRQTSYEQYF
DNA: TGTGCCAGCAGCCACGTTCGACAGACTTCCTACGAGCAGTACTTC

J: TRBJ2-7
V: TRBV6-2/TRBV6-3
size: many
D: -
CDR3: CASSYPAASLPYEQYF
DNA: TGTGCCAGCAGTTACCCGGCCGCATCTCTACCCTACGAGCAGTACTTC

J: TRBJ2-7
V: TRBV7-2
size: many
D: -
CDR3: CASSTRDGFTYEQYF
DNA: TGTGCCAGCAGCACCCGGGACGGCTTTACCTACGAGCAGTACTTC

J: TRBJ2-7
V: TRBV6-2/TRBV6-3
size: many
D: -
CDR3: CASSHRGIPSFQEQYF
DNA: TGTGCCAGCAGCCACAGAGGGATCCCCTCCTTCCAGGAGCAGTACTTC

J: TRBJ2-1
V: TRBV12-5
size: many
D: -
CDR3: CASGLGGSGEQFF
DNA: TGTGCTAGTGGTTTAGGGGGGTCCGGTGAGCAGTTCTTC

J: TRBJ2-7
V: TRBV7-3
size: many
D: -
CDR3: CASSNGYEQYF
DNA: TGTGCCAGCAGTAATGGGTACGAGCAGTACTTC

J: TRBJ2-7
V: TRBV7-6
size: few
D: -
CDR3: CASSSDWDEQYF
DNA: TGTGCCAGCAGCTCCGACTGGGACGAGCAGTACTTC

J: TRBJ1-4
V: TRBV7-9
size: many
D: -
CDR3: CASILAGGNEKLFF
DNA: TGTGCCAGCATCCTAGCCGGGGGTAATGAAAAACTGTTTTTT

J: TRBJ2-7
V: TRBV20-1
size: many
D: TRBD2
CDR3: CSARDFRAGAPYEQYF
DNA: TGCAGTGCTAGAGACTTTCGGGCGGGAGCCCCCTACGAGCAGTACTTC

J: TRBJ2-5
V: TRBV5-1
size: -
D: TRBD2
CDR3: CASSLQTSGRETQYF
DNA: TGCGCCAGCAGCTTGCAGACTAGCGGGAGAGAGACCCAGTACTTC

J: TRBJ2-7
V: TRBV20-1
size: few
D: -
CDR3: CSARRIGRSSYEQYF
DNA: TGCAGTGCTAGACGAATCGGGCGGAGCTCCTACGAGCAGTACTTC